The sequence of this T cell receptor (beta chain) was determined in a study of blood T cell repertoires in COVID-19. With V trimmed by 4 bases and J by 2 bases, 5 bases remained unmatched. This CDR3 spans 15 amino acids. The V gene's germline CDR1 is MNHEY and CDR2 SVGAGI. Original data processing: Reference gene primers were amplified, and this amplification served to estimate nucleated cell counts. Measured with immunoSEQ multiplex PCR; TCRdb has only the in-frame clones, and not every one. D and trimming were read from the DNA, whereas the V and J calls and clone size are those reported in that table. This table holds 200,000 to 250,000 clones, approximately 90% found once. Allocation to cohorts depended on clinical history reported by the participants.

The J gene is TRBJ1-5, the V gene TRBV6-5, with 7 nucleotides matching TRBD1. Sequenced sample: PBMCs or T cells enriched from blood (not recorded which). The receptor was isolated from a man aged 50-60 years who had been exposed to COVID-19. CDR3 residues: CASSLAGQGNQPQHF. DNA of the CDR3: TGTGCCAGCAGTTTAGCTGGACAGGGCAATCAGCCCCAGCATTTT.